This TCR beta chain was sequenced during a study of blood T cell repertoires in COVID-19. V lost 5 bases, J lost 8 bases, and 16 bases lay in between. Looked up from germline, CDR1 is MDHEN and CDR2 is SYDVKM. The CDR3 extends over 15 amino acids. Assay used: immunoSEQ multiplex PCR; TCRdb lists only in-frame clones, some missing. The table lists tens of thousands of clones, 75% to 95% of them singletons. This TCR came from a man aged 50-59 years with acute or convalescent COVID-19. The chain combines TRBV28 with TRBJ1-6; D might be TRBD1 (6 bases). Sample: peripheral blood. CDR3 amino acids: CASSASTGSYSPLHF. The CDR3 DNA reads TGTGCCAGCAGTGCCTCTACAGGGAGCTATTCACCCCTCCACTTT.